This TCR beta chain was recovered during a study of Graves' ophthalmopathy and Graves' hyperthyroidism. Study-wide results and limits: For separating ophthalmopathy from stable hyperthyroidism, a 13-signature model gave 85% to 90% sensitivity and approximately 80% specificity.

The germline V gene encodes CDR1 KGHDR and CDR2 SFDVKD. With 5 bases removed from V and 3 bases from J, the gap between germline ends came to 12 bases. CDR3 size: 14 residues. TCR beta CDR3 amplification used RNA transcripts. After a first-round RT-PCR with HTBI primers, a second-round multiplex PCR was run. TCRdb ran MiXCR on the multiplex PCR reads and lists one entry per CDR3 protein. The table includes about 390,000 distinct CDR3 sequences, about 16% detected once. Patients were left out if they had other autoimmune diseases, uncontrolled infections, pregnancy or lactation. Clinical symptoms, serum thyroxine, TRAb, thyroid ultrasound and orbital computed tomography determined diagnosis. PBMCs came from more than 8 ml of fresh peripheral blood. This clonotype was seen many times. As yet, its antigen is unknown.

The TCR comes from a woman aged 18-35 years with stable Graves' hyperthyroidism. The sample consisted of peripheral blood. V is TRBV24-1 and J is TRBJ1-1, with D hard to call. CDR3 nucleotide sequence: TGTGCCACCAGTGCCTCCGGGGAGGACACTGAAGCTTTCTTT. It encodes CATSASGEDTEAFF.